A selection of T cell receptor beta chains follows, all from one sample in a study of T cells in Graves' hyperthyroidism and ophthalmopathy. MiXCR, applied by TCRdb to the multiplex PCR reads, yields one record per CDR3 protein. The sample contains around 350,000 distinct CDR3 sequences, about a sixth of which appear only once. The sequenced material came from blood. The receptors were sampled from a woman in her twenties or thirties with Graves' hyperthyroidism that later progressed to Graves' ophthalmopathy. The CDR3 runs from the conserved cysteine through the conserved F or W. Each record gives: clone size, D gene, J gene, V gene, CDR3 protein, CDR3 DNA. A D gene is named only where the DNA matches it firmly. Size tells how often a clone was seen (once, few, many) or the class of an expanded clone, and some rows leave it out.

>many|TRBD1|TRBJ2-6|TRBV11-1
CASSLRTGFTGANVLTF
TGTGCCAGCAGCCTAAGGACAGGATTTACTGGGGCCAACGTCCTGACTTTC
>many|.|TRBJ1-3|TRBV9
CASSEGGSGNTIYF
TGTGCCAGCAGCGAGGGGGGCTCTGGGAACACCATATATTTT
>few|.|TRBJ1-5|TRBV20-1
CSASETSNQPQHF
TGCAGTGCTAGCGAAACTAGCAATCAGCCCCAGCATTTT
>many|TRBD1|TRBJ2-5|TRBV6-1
CASSEAVGGTGGPLETQYF
TGTGCCAGCAGTGAAGCGGTGGGGGGGACAGGGGGACCCCTAGAGACCCAGTACTTC
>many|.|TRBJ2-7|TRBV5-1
CASSYSQGTLEQYF
TGCGCCAGCAGCTACTCACAGGGCACCCTCGAGCAGTACTTC
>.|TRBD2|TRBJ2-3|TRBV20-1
CSARSGRSSFTDTQYF
TGCAGTGCTAGAAGCGGGAGGTCTTCATTCACGGATACGCAGTATTTT
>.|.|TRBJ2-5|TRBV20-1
CSARGGGGGETQYF
TGCAGTGCTAGAGGAGGAGGGGGCGGAGAGACCCAGTACTTC
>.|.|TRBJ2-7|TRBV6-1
CASSRTETNYEQYF
TGTGCCAGCAGCCGGACAGAGACCAACTACGAGCAGTACTTC
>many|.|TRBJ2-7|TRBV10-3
CAISAPPQASGLGSYEQYF
TGTGCCATCAGCGCACCCCCTCAGGCCAGCGGGTTGGGCTCCTACGAGCAGTACTTC
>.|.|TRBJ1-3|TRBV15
CATSRDRPLSGNTIYF
TGTGCCACCAGCAGAGACAGACCACTCTCTGGAAACACCATATATTTT
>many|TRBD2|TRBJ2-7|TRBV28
CASSPSGRPSWVQYF
TGTGCCAGCAGCCCTAGCGGGAGGCCCTCATGGGTGCAGTACTTC
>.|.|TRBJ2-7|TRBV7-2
CASRRPSGSEQYF
TGTGCCAGCAGACGACCCTCAGGGTCCGAGCAGTACTTC
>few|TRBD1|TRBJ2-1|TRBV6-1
CASSGTGLNEQFF
TGTGCCAGCAGTGGGACAGGGCTGAATGAGCAGTTCTTC
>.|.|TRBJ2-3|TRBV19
CASSWQVNTDTQYF
TGTGCCAGTAGTTGGCAGGTCAACACAGATACGCAGTATTTT
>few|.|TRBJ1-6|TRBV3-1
CASSQESAGRGLQNSPLHF
TGTGCCAGCAGCCAAGAGTCGGCTGGCAGGGGACTCCAAAATTCACCCCTCCACTTT
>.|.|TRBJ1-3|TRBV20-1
CSASEQISGNTIYF
TGCAGTGCTAGTGAGCAGATCTCTGGAAACACCATATATTTT
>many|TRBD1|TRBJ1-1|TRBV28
CASTPVRQGNTEAFF
TGTGCCAGCACCCCTGTCCGACAGGGGAACACTGAAGCTTTCTTT
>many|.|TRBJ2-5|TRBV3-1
CASSQMVGETQYF
TGTGCCAGCAGCCAGATGGTTGGGGAGACCCAGTACTTC
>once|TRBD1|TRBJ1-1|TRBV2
CASWAGGPSNTEAFF
TGTGCCAGCTGGGCAGGGGGCCCGTCGAACACTGAAGCTTTCTTT
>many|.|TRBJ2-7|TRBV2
CASGRPQGIYEQYF
TGTGCCAGCGGTCGGCCACAGGGTATTTACGAGCAGTACTTC
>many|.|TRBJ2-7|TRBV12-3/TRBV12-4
CASSFVAGREQYF
TGTGCCAGCAGTTTTGTGGCGGGAAGGGAGCAGTACTTC
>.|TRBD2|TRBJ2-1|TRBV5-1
CASSLASGISYNEQFF
TGCGCCAGCAGCTTGGCTAGCGGGATATCCTACAATGAGCAGTTCTTC
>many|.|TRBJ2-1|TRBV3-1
CASSHSYNEQFF
TGTGCCAGCAGCCACTCCTACAATGAGCAGTTCTTC
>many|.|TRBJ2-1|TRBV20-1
CSARFAGPNEQFF
TGCAGTGCTAGATTTGCAGGGCCCAATGAGCAGTTCTTC
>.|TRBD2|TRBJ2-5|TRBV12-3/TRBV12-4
CASSRTRWETQYF
TGTGCCAGCAGCCGGACTAGGTGGGAGACCCAGTACTTC
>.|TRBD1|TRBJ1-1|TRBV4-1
CASRRLWTGRNTEAFF
TGCGCCAGCAGACGACTCTGGACAGGGCGGAACACTGAAGCTTTCTTT
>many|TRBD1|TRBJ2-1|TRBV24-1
CATSDPELDRGEYLEQFF
TGTGCCACCAGTGATCCCGAATTAGACAGGGGTGAATATCTTGAGCAGTTCTTC
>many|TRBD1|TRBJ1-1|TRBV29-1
CRATLQGVPDTSGEAFF
TGCAGAGCTACCTTACAGGGGGTGCCCGACACCTCTGGTGAAGCTTTCTTT
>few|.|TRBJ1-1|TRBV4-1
CASSQLTGSNSEAFF
TGCGCCAGCAGCCAACTCACAGGGAGTAATTCTGAAGCTTTCTTT
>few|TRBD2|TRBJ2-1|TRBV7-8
CASSTRLAGGEEQFF
TGTGCCAGCAGCACCCGACTAGCGGGAGGGGAGGAGCAGTTCTTC
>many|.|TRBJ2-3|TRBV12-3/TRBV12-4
CAGSLTKSGTETDTQYF
TGTGCCGGCAGTTTGACTAAATCCGGGACCGAAACAGATACGCAGTATTTT
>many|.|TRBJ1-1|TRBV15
CATSRDRSTEAFF
TGTGCCACCAGCAGAGACAGGAGCACTGAAGCTTTCTTT
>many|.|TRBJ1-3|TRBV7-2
CASSPAGSGNTIYF
TGTGCCAGCAGCCCAGCGGGCTCTGGAAACACCATATATTTT
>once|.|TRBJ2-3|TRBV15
CATSRDTGTQYF
TGTGCCACCAGCAGGGACACAGGTACGCAGTATTTT
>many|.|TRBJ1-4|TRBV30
CAWSVSGKLFF
TGTGCCTGGAGTGTTAGCGGAAAACTGTTTTTT